Each of the 28 T cell receptor beta chains below was sequenced from the same sample in a study of low-dose radiotherapy and immunotherapy resistance in tumors. Time point of the sample: before trial treatment. With TRAV- and TRBV-specific primers, first-strand cDNA was made, covering the alpha and beta chains. With a constant-region primer and a V-primer adapter, TCRs were subjected to 20 PCR cycles of amplification. Each CDR3 protein gets one entry after TCRdb re-called the reads with MiXCR. The table shows around 80,000 distinct CDR3 sequences, with 18% occurring only once. The sequencing here drew on PBMCs, taken before treatment. These receptors were obtained from a male donor with prostate cancer.

This clonotype was counted many times. The V call is TRBV11-2, the J call TRBJ2-1, with no clear D. The CDR3 loop spans 11 amino acids. The germline V gene encodes CDR1 SGHAT and CDR2 FQNNGV. V was trimmed by 2 bases and J by 7 bases, leaving 3 bases between them. DNA of the CDR3: TGTGCCAGCAGCTTAATGAATGAGCAGTTCTTC. Protein product: CASSLMNEQFF.

This clonotype was seen a few times. The rearrangement joins TRBV3-1 to TRBJ2-2; no clear D. The CDR3 extends over 15 amino acids. The ends were cut back, 5 bases at V and 6 bases at J, with 16 bases in the middle. Germline V gene data show CDR1 as LGHDT and CDR2 as YNNKEL (reference sequence). This CDR3 reads CASSSGWGIPGELFF. Written as DNA, the CDR3 is TGTGCCAGCAGCTCCGGGTGGGGAATTCCCGGGGAGCTGTTTTTT. The full variable domain, in which reference TRBV3-1 and TRBJ2-2 provide the parts outside the CDR3, is DTAVSQTPKYLVTQMGNDKSIKCEQNLGHDTMYWYKQDSKKFLKIMFSYNNKELIINETVPNRFSPKSPDKAHLNLHINSLELGDSAVYFCASSSGWGIPGELFFGEGSRLTVL.

The sample holds many counts of this clonotype. This rearrangement joins TRBV25-1 to TRBJ2-7, with 9 bases fitting TRBD1. Germline assignment: CDR1 MGHDK and CDR2 SYGVNS. V was clipped by 8 bases and J by 2 bases; unmatched bases: 1. The CDR3 extends over 12 amino acids. CDR3: CASGQGTYEQYF. In DNA, the CDR3 is TGTGCCAGCGGACAGGGGACCTACGAGCAGTACTTC.

This clonotype appeared many times. V and J are TRBV7-9 and TRBJ2-1; the D call may be TRBD1 or TRBD2 (5 bases each). V lost 7 bases and J lost 2, with 12 bases in between. CDR3 size: 14 residues. Germline CDR1 reads SEHNR; CDR2 reads FQNEAQ (reference sequence). In nucleotides, the CDR3 is TGTGCCAGCAACCGGGACCCAACCTACAATGAGCAGTTCTTC. Translated: CASNRDPTYNEQFF.

This clonotype was seen at least ten times. The V call is TRBV5-8, the J call TRBJ1-1; possibly TRBD1 for D (6 bases). The germline V gene has CDR1 SGHTS and CDR2 YDEGEE. The V gene lost 4 bases and the J gene lost 6 bases, with 13 bases spanning the gap. The length of the CDR3 is 13 residues. CDR3 sequence: CASSTYGGSEAFF. In DNA, the CDR3 is TGTGCCAGCAGCACGTACGGGGGCTCTGAAGCTTTCTTT. Looking up the rest from reference TRBV5-8 and TRBJ1-1 gives the full variable domain: EAGVTQSPTHLIKTRGQQATLRCSPISGHTSVYWYQQALGLGLQFLLWYDEGEERNRGNFPPRFSGRQFPNYSSELNVNALELEDSALYLCASSTYGGSEAFFGQGTRLTVV.

Many counts were recorded for this clonotype. The gene calls are TRBV19 and TRBJ2-7, with 10 bases fitting TRBD1. Looked up from germline, CDR1 is LNHDA and CDR2 is SQIVND (reference sequence). The CDR3 runs 17 residues. The trim removed 5 bases at V and 4 bases at J, leaving 14 bases unmatched. The CDR3 region has the DNA TGTGCCAGTAGTCCCGGGGGCCGGGACAGGGGTGGGTACGAGCAGTACTTC. It encodes CASSPGGRDRGGYEQYF.

This clonotype was counted ten times or more. The chain carries TRBV12-3 or TRBV12-4 and TRBJ2-7; D perhaps matches TRBD1 (6 bases). Trimming shortened V by 5 bases and J by 2 bases, and 13 bases separated the two germline ends. This CDR3 comprises 14 residues. CDR3 sequence (DNA): TGTGCCAGCAGTATGACAGGACCTCCCTACGAGCAGTACTTC. Protein: CASSMTGPPYEQYF.

This clonotype appeared many times. The chain employs TRBV6-5 and TRBJ2-3; 7 bases are shared with TRBD2. The CDR3 runs 18 residues. Trimming removed 1 base from V and 5 bases from J; junction bases left unmatched: 15. Germline V lookup: CDR1 MNHEY, CDR2 SVGAGI. CDR3 amino acids: CASSYYLVREMTEDTQYF. The CDR3 nucleotides are TGTGCCAGCAGTTACTATCTCGTGCGGGAGATGACTGAAGATACGCAGTATTTT.

There are many counts of this clonotype. The chain couples TRBV7-2 to TRBJ2-3; D gene uncertain. The V gene's germline CDR1 is SGHTA and CDR2 FQGNSA. V dropped 10 bases and J dropped 2 bases, with 13 bases sitting between them. This CDR3 is 13 amino acids long. CDR3 region: CATQLSYTDTQYF. For the CDR3, the DNA is TGTGCCACTCAGCTCTCCTACACAGATACGCAGTATTTT.

This clonotype turned up a few times. The rearrangement joins TRBV20-1 to TRBJ2-3; TRBD1 aligns across 11 bases. Germline V lookup: CDR1 DFQATT, CDR2 SNEGSKA (reference sequence). This CDR3 spans 15 amino acids. The J segment lost 5 bases and the V segment lost 6 bases, leaving 10 bases of the junction unmatched. CDR3 nucleotides: TGCAGTGCACGGACAGGGGGCGGTTTTGGAGATACGCAGTATTTT. This sequence encodes CSARTGGGFGDTQYF.

This clonotype was observed many times. The rearrangement links TRBV10-3 to TRBJ1-1; the match to TRBD1 covers 11 bases. CDR3 length equals 13 residues. In germline, CDR1 is ENHRY, CDR2 SYGVKD. V trimming: 10 bases; J trimming: 4 bases; junction bases outside the gene matches: 5. CDR3 sequence reads: CATAGQGGTEAFF. CDR3 DNA sequence: TGTGCCACAGCGGGACAGGGGGGCACTGAAGCTTTCTTT.

This clonotype was observed many times. V is TRBV28 and J is TRBJ1-4; tentative D call: TRBD1 (5 bases). V was pared by 5 bases and J by 3 bases, with 16 bases between. The CDR3 covers 16 residues. Germline V gene lookup returns CDR1 MDHEN and CDR2 SYDVKM. CDR3 coding DNA: TGTGCCAGCAGTGAACATCAGGGAAGATCTAATGAAAAACTGTTTTTT. Protein product: CASSEHQGRSNEKLFF.

This clonotype was counted ten times or more. The chain uses TRBV6-6 and TRBJ2-2, with a possible D match to TRBD2 (6 bases). Trimming stripped 5 bases from V and 4 bases from J, with 11 bases between. CDR1 and CDR2 (germline): MNHNY, SVGAGI (reference sequence). The length of the CDR3 is 14 residues. The CDR3 DNA follows: TGTGCCAGCAGTCCGGGACTTGTCACCGGGGAGCTGTTTTTT. It codes for CASSPGLVTGELFF.

This clonotype was detected ten times or more. The genes are TRBV14 and TRBJ2-3; weak D call: TRBD1 (5 bases). The CDR3 loop spans 13 amino acids. Trimming cost V 7 bases and J 2 bases, with 10 bases left between them. Germline-derived CDR1 and CDR2 are SGHDN and FVKESK. The CDR3 reads CASNRGYTDTQYF. The CDR3 nucleotides read TGTGCCAGCAATAGGGGATACACAGATACGCAGTATTTT.

In the case of this clonotype: A far more abundant clone sits one base away, making this likely a read error. This sequence joins TRBV13 and TRBJ2-2; D remains unclear. The CDR3 runs to 14 residues. The germline gives CDR1 PRHDT, CDR2 FYEKMQ (reference sequence). The CDR3 DNA sequence: TGTGCCAGCAGCTTGTCAGCGAACACCGTGGAGCTGTTTTTT. Its translation: CASSLSANTVELFF.

This clonotype showed up many times. The chain has TRBV4-3 and TRBJ1-1, with D possibly matching TRBD1 (5 bases). The CDR3 length is 17 residues. The germline V gene has CDR1 LGHNA and CDR2 YSLEER. Trimming left V 2 bases short and J 1 base short, with 17 bases between. The CDR3 DNA sequence: TGCGCCAGCAGCCAATTGTACGGGGTGGGGACGAACACTGAAGCTTTCTTT. It encodes CASSQLYGVGTNTEAFF.

The chain is built from TRBV29-1 and TRBJ2-7, with 7 bases lining up with TRBD1. Germline CDR1 and CDR2: SQVTM and ANQGSEA. The V and J ends lost 7 bases and 5 bases, in that order; junction bases with no gene match: 5. The CDR3 runs 11 residues. The CDR3 region has the DNA TGCAGCGGTAACAGGGGAAACGAGCAGTACTTC. It yields the protein CSGNRGNEQYF.

This clonotype was observed at least ten times. This chain connects TRBV4-2 to TRBJ1-4; D is unclear. Germline CDR1 reads LGHNA; CDR2 reads YNFKEQ. This CDR3 has 16 amino acids. The ends were cut back, 0 bases at V and 3 bases at J, with 11 bases in the middle. The CDR3, as DNA: TGTGCCAGCAGCCAAGATAACGCGGGCCCTAATGAAAAACTGTTTTTT. Protein: CASSQDNAGPNEKLFF.

V gene TRBV25-1 combines with J gene TRBJ2-3, with D perhaps matching TRBD2 (5 bases). With 5 bases removed from V and 4 bases from J, the gap between germline ends came to 19 bases. The CDR3 length is 16 residues. Germline-derived CDR1 and CDR2 are MGHDK and SYGVNS. This CDR3 reads CASSKRGPLGADTQYF. DNA for the CDR3: TGTGCCAGCAGTAAAAGAGGGCCTCTAGGAGCAGATACGCAGTATTTT.

There are many counts of this clonotype. The CDR3 coding sequence is TGTGCCAGCAGCCCCTTGGGTACAGGTGGGGCGGAGACCCAGTACTTC. Encoded protein: CASSPLGTGGAETQYF. The J gene is TRBJ2-5, the V gene TRBV7-3; D might be TRBD1 (5 bases). Between the trimmed V and J ends, which lost 5 bases and 5 bases, there was a span of 21 bases. Germline lookup yields CDR1 SGHTA and CDR2 FQGTGA. This CDR3 is 16 amino acids long.

This clonotype has a count of ten or more. The chain is built from TRBV6-6 and TRBJ1-1; D gene ambiguous. The V end lost 2 bases, the J end lost 3 bases, and 13 bases lay between the germline ends. The length of the CDR3 is 15 residues. Per germline, CDR1 MNHNY and CDR2 SVGAGI (reference sequence). CDR3 in DNA: TGTGCCAGCAGTTACGGGTCGGGGAGAGACACTGAAGCTTTCTTT. The encoded protein is CASSYGSGRDTEAFF.

At least ten counts were recorded for this clonotype. The chain links TRBV28 to TRBJ2-1; TRBD2 is a possible D gene (5 bases). Trimming pared 9 bases from V and 8 bases from J, leaving 11 bases between. The germline V gene has CDR1 MDHEN and CDR2 SYDVKM. The CDR3 spans 11 residues. CDR3 region: CASHEGYEQFF. For the CDR3, the DNA is TGTGCCAGTCACGAGGGTTATGAGCAGTTCTTC.

The chain couples TRBV19 to TRBJ2-1; the match to TRBD2 covers 10 bases. The V gene's germline CDR1 is LNHDA and CDR2 SQIVND (reference sequence). The V gene end was trimmed by 4 bases and the J gene end by 6 bases; junction bases not matched to a gene: 3. The CDR3 has 14 amino acids. DNA for the CDR3: TGTGCCAGTAGTAAAAGCGGGGGGGCCAATGAGCAGTTCTTC. Protein: CASSKSGGANEQFF.

By share, this clonotype counts as medium-sized. The chain carries TRBV5-1 and TRBJ2-7; the match to TRBD2 covers 10 bases. The CDR3 has 13 residues. The junction had 4 bases not matched to a gene; V was cut back by 7 bases and J by 3 bases. Germline CDR1 and CDR2: SGHRS and YFSETQ. This CDR3 reads CASQIAGGYEQYF. CDR3 sequence (DNA): TGCGCCAGCCAAATAGCGGGGGGCTACGAGCAGTACTTC.

This clonotype appeared a few times. CDR3 region: CASKGGVSNQPQHF. DNA of the CDR3: TGTGCCAGTAAAGGAGGGGTGAGCAATCAGCCCCAGCATTTT. V and J are TRBV19 and TRBJ1-5, with TRBD1 as a possible D gene (5 bases). CDR1 and CDR2 (germline): LNHDA, SQIVND (reference sequence). The ends were cut back, 7 bases at V and 1 base at J, with 11 bases in the middle. The CDR3 extends over 14 amino acids.

This clonotype was picked up many times. This chain links TRBV29-1 with TRBJ2-2; TRBD2 matches at 9 bases. Germline CDR1 SQVTM, CDR2 ANQGSEA. Trimming took 1 base from V and 3 from J; bases not matched to a gene: 0. The CDR3 totals 14 residues. DNA for the CDR3: TGCAGCGTTGAAGGACTAGCGGACACCGGGGAGCTGTTTTTT. Translating gives CSVEGLADTGELFF.

This clonotype was counted a few times. The rearrangement links TRBV5-1 to TRBJ2-1, with TRBD1 identical over 8 bases. J gave up 6 bases and V 3 bases, and 5 bases lay outside the gene matches. CDR1 SGHRS and CDR2 YFSETQ come from the germline V gene. The CDR3 has 14 amino acids. The CDR3 sequence is CASSSFGQGNEQFF. CDR3 bases: TGCGCCAGCAGCTCATTCGGACAGGGCAATGAGCAGTTCTTC.

The table lists this clonotype with many counts. This chain joins TRBV7-8 and TRBJ2-3; D assignment may be TRBD1 or TRBD2 (5 bases each). The CDR3 length is 16 residues. Germline values: CDR1 SGHVS, CDR2 FQNEAQ. V was trimmed by 0 bases and J by 4 bases, leaving 14 bases between them. This chain's CDR3 is CASSLAGTNTADTQYF. The CDR3 DNA is TGTGCCAGCAGCTTAGCCGGGACGAACACGGCAGATACGCAGTATTTT.